This record covers a single T cell receptor (beta chain). The source of the sample is a study of blood T cell repertoires in COVID-19. Across the study: The United States, Italy and Spain provided the acute and convalescent COVID-19 samples. Sources were T cells, B-cell-depleted T cells, or PBMCs; the material itself was cDNA or gDNA.

This CDR3 contains 15 residues. The V segment lost 3 bases and the J segment 4 bases; nucleotides outside the gene matches: 10. The germline gives CDR1 SGHRS, CDR2 YFSETQ. In the original analysis: Reference gene primers were amplified, and this amplification served to estimate nucleated cell counts. Some clones are missing from TCRdb's copy, which holds only in-frame ones; the method was immunoSEQ multiplex PCR. The V and J calls and clone size come from that table; D and trimming were worked out from the DNA. The sample contains approximately 180,000 clones, about 80% of which appear only once. The sample consisted of peripheral blood. The TCR sequence derives from a woman in her 70s with acute or convalescent COVID-19. This chain uses TRBV5-1 with TRBJ2-7, with 7 bases aligning to TRBD2. CDR3 residues: CASSSAGVGPYEQYF. The CDR3 DNA follows: TGCGCCAGCAGCTCGGCGGGAGTAGGTCCATACGAGCAGTACTTC.